Shown below are 21 T cell receptor beta chains from a single sample sequenced in a study of vaccination effects on CD4 cells after COVID-19. Under the ViraFEST assay, PBMC were stimulated with viral peptide pools so that antigen-specific CD4+ T cells expanded. Sequencing was performed afterwards. Culture proceeded for approximately 10 days, and CD4+ T cells were then isolated. Participants received two doses of either the BNT162b2 or mRNA-1273 vaccine. TCRdb's copy holds only in-frame clones and misses some; the assay was immunoSEQ multiplex PCR. This sample carries 65,000 to 70,000 clones, 76% of them seen once, and the ten largest clones take more than 0.85%. Their cognate antigens are unknown. The specimen was CD4+ T cells from PBMCs cultured with HCoV-OC43 spike peptides, collected after COVID-19 vaccination. Stated subset: HCoV-OC43 spike overlapping peptide pool stimulation. These receptors originate from a human donor who received a COVID-19 vaccine.

The chain couples TRBV2 to TRBJ2-3; D is perhaps TRBD1 (6 bases). The CDR3 runs to 13 residues. The germline gives CDR1 SNHLY, CDR2 FYNNEI. V was clipped by 10 bases and J by 0 bases, with 11 bases between them. The chain's CDR3 is CATWTDSTDTQYF. CDR3 nucleotides: TGTGCCACCTGGACAGATAGCACAGATACGCAGTATTTT.

This chain links TRBV27 with TRBJ1-4; D is possibly TRBD1 (6 bases). V dropped 6 bases and J dropped 5 bases, with 10 bases sitting between them. There are 13 residues in the CDR3. Germline loops: CDR1 MNHEY, CDR2 SMNVEV (reference sequence). The CDR3 DNA reads TGTGCCAGCAGGTTGACAGGCAATGAAAAACTGTTTTTT. Its protein product is CASRLTGNEKLFF.

The J gene is TRBJ1-2, the V gene TRBV3-1 (or the pseudogene TRBV3-2); 7 nucleotides match TRBD1. The V and J ends lost 2 bases and 7 bases, in that order; junction bases with no gene match: 7. Germline CDR1 and CDR2: LGHDT and YNNKEL (reference sequence). CDR3 length equals 14 residues. CDR3 DNA: TGTGCCAGCAGCCAATCAGGGGGTCTAGTTGGCTACACCTTC. It codes for CASSQSGGLVGYTF.

The V and J genes are TRBV5-4 and TRBJ2-2, with 7 bases lining up with TRBD2. V lost 2 bases, J lost 6 bases, and 10 bases stayed unmatched. Germline V gene lookup returns CDR1 SGHNT and CDR2 YYREEE (reference sequence). This CDR3 contains 16 residues. In DNA, the CDR3 is TGTGCCAGCAGCTTACAACGACTAGCAACCCCCGGGGAGCTGTTTTTT. Residues: CASSLQRLATPGELFF.

The chain has TRBV5-1 and TRBJ2-7; 8 bases map to TRBD1. This CDR3 is built from 16 residues. Germline-derived CDR1 and CDR2 are SGHRS and YFSETQ. Losses at the gene ends were 0 bases for V and 9 bases for J; bases not matched to a gene: 14. The CDR3 nucleotides are TGCGCCAGCAGCTTGGGACCCGGACAGGGACCTCAAGGGCAGTACGTC. Translation gives CASSLGPGQGPQGQYV.

V is TRBV12-1 and J is TRBJ1-6. TRBV12-1 is assigned pseudogene status. This CDR3 has 10 residues. The chain's CDR3 is CASSCSPLHF. CDR3 coding DNA: TGTGCCAGCAGCTGCTCACCCCTCCACTTT.

The rearrangement links TRBV12-5 to TRBJ2-5; perhaps TRBD1 as D (5 bases). CDR1 LGHNT and CDR2 FRNRAP come from the germline V gene. Trimming took 7 bases from V and 5 from J, leaving 20 bases between them. This CDR3 region has 15 residues. The CDR3, as DNA: TGTGCTAGTGCCCTAGGGGCAGGTCTTTGGGAGACCCAGTACTTC. Translating gives CASALGAGLWETQYF.

This chain's CDR3 is CASSSTGTGALETQYF. CDR3 DNA sequence: TGTGCCAGCAGTTCAACCGGGACAGGGGCGCTCGAGACCCAGTACTTC. V is TRBV7-9 and J is TRBJ2-5; TRBD1 agrees at 10 bases. Unmatched junction bases numbered 12, after V lost 6 bases and J lost 5 bases. Looked up from germline, CDR1 is SEHNR and CDR2 is FQNEAQ (reference sequence). CDR3 length equals 16 residues.

The rearrangement joins TRBV4-1 to TRBJ1-3; D is unclear. This CDR3 contains 15 residues. The V gene's germline CDR1 is MGHRA and CDR2 YSYEKL. Deletions cut 4 bases from V and 0 bases from J, with 10 bases between. DNA for the CDR3: TGCGCCAGCAGCCGGTCCCCAGGCTCTGGAAACACCATATATTTT. Residues: CASSRSPGSGNTIYF.

The V call is TRBV28, the J call TRBJ2-2; D is possibly TRBD2 (5 bases). Looked up from germline, CDR1 is MDHEN and CDR2 is SYDVKM. The CDR3 runs 13 residues. V was shortened by 2 bases and J by 4 bases, with 5 bases between the two germline ends. CDR3 in DNA: TGTGCCAGCAGTTTAGCGGGCACCGGGGAGCTGTTTTTT. It encodes CASSLAGTGELFF.

The chain has TRBV2 and TRBJ1-2; maybe TRBD1 (5 bases). V was cut by 5 bases and J by 4 bases, with 17 bases left in between. CDR1 and CDR2 from the germline V gene are SNHLY and FYNNEI. The CDR3 covers 15 residues. In DNA, the CDR3 is TGTGCCAGCAGTCCATCAACTGGCGGGGGCTATGGCTACACCTTC. It codes for CASSPSTGGGYGYTF.

The chain couples TRBV2 to TRBJ1-1, with D uncertain. The CDR3 is 13 amino acids. Germline CDR1 and CDR2: SNHLY and FYNNEI. Trimming took off 6 bases at V and 0 bases at J, with 8 bases between the two ends. For the CDR3, the DNA is TGTGCCAGCAGCCCGACATTGAACACTGAAGCTTTCTTT. Its protein product is CASSPTLNTEAFF.

The genes are TRBV30 and TRBJ1-6; D is ambiguous. CDR3 length: 15 residues. In germline, CDR1 is GTSNPN, CDR2 SVGIG (reference sequence). V was clipped by 0 bases and J by 7 bases, with 13 bases between them. The CDR3 sequence: CAWSVRVGDNSPLHF. The CDR3 nucleotides are TGTGCCTGGAGTGTACGGGTAGGAGACAATTCACCCCTCCACTTT.

The V and J genes are TRBV5-1 and TRBJ2-1, with D unresolved. The CDR3 consists of 15 residues. The germline V and J ends were trimmed by 0 bases and 0 bases, with 7 bases remaining between them. Germline V lookup: CDR1 SGHRS, CDR2 YFSETQ. The CDR3 nucleotides are TGCGCCAGCAGCTTGGAACGGAACTCCTACAATGAGCAGTTCTTC. This codes for CASSLERNSYNEQFF.

The genes are TRBV4-1 and TRBJ2-2, with 11 bases identical to TRBD1. Germline loops: CDR1 MGHRA, CDR2 YSYEKL. The CDR3 spans 15 residues. V gave up 4 bases and J gave up 7 bases; unmatched junction bases: 5. CDR3 nucleotide sequence: TGCGCCAGCAGCCGGACAGGGGGCAACGTCGGGGAGCTGTTTTTT. Encoded protein: CASSRTGGNVGELFF.

The count of this clone is one. The V call is TRBV20-1, the J call TRBJ1-1; D not resolved. V lost 7 bases to trimming and J lost 1 base, with 7 bases between them. Germline CDR1 DFQATT, CDR2 SNEGSKA (reference sequence). CDR3 length equals 11 residues. DNA for the CDR3: TGCAGTGTCTCTGGGAACACTGAAGCTTTCTTT. Its translation: CSVSGNTEAFF.

In its sample, this clone was seen a few times. The rearrangement uses TRBV2 and TRBJ1-5; D is unclear. V dropped 3 bases and J dropped 9 bases, with 15 bases sitting between them. Germline V gives CDR1 SNHLY, CDR2 FYNNEI. This CDR3 contains 14 residues. This CDR3 is CASSDVQVPRPQHF. In DNA, the CDR3 is TGTGCCAGCAGTGATGTCCAAGTCCCCAGGCCCCAGCATTTT.

V usage is TRBV7-9 and J usage is TRBJ2-5; 8 positions agree with TRBD1. Germline CDR1 and CDR2: SEHNR and FQNEAQ (reference sequence). The CDR3 loop spans 15 amino acids. V shed 5 bases, J shed 1 base, and the junction held 6 bases outside the gene matches. The CDR3 is CASSPRQGPQETQYF. The CDR3 DNA sequence: TGTGCCAGCAGCCCAAGACAGGGGCCCCAAGAGACCCAGTACTTC.

In nucleotides, the CDR3 is TGTGCCAGCAGCTCCTCCGGGACAGGAATATCCTACGAGCAGTACGTC. Protein: CASSSSGTGISYEQYV. The gene calls are TRBV11-2 and TRBJ2-7; TRBD1 matches at 8 bases. The CDR3 loop spans 16 amino acids. After removal of 4 bases from V and 1 base from J, the junction contained 9 bases not matched to a gene. Germline V gives CDR1 SGHAT, CDR2 FQNNGV.

V and J are TRBV27 and TRBJ1-6; 8 bases line up with TRBD1. The CDR3 totals 15 residues. V was clipped by 3 bases and J by 10 bases; unmatched bases: 8. Looked up from germline, CDR1 is MNHEY and CDR2 is SMNVEV (reference sequence). DNA for the CDR3: TGTGCCAGCAGTTTGGGTGGCAGGGGGCAATCACCCCTCCACTTT. Its protein is CASSLGGRGQSPLHF.

The gene calls are TRBV5-4 and TRBJ1-2, with 9 bases identical to TRBD1. J lost 4 bases, V lost 4 bases, and 2 bases had no gene match. CDR3 size: 13 residues. Germline V gives CDR1 SGHNT, CDR2 YYREEE (reference sequence). Here the CDR3 reads CASSPDRGYGYTF. The CDR3 nucleotides are TGTGCCAGCAGCCCGGACAGGGGCTATGGCTACACCTTC.